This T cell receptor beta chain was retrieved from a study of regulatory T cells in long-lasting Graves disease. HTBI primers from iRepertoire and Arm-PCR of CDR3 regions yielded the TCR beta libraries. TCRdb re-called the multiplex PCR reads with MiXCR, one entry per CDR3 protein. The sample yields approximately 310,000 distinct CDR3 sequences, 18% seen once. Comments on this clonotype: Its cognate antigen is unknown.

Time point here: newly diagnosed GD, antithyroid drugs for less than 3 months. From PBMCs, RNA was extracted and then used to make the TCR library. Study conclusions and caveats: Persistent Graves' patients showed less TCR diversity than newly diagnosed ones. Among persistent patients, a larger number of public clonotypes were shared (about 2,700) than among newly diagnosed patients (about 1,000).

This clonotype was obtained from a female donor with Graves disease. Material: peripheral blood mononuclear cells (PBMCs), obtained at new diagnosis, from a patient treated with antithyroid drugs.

CDR3 nucleotide sequence: TGTGCCAGCGAGAGTAGCGGGAGAAGTGGGCAGTACTTC. It translates to CASESSGRSGQYF. The gene calls are TRBV6-2 or TRBV6-3 and TRBJ2-7; 9 bases map to TRBD2. Germline CDR1 reads MNHEY; CDR2 reads SVGEGT. Trimming at V came to 8 bases and at J to 9 bases, leaving 11 bases not matched to a gene. There are 13 residues in the CDR3.